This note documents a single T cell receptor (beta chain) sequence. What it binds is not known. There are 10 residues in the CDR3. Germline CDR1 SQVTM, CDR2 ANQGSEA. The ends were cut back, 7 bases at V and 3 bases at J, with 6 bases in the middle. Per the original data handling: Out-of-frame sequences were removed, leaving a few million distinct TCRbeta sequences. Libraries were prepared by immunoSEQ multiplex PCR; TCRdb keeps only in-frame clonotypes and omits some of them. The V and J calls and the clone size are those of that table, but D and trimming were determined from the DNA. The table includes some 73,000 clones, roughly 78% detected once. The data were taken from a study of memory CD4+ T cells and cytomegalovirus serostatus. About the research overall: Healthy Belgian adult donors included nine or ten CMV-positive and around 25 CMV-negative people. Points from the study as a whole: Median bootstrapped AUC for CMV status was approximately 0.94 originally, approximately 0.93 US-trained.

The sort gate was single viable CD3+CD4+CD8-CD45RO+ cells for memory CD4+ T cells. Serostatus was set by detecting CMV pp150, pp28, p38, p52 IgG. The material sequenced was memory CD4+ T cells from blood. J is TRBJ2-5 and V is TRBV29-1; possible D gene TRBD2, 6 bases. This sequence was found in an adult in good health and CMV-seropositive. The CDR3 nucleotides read TGCAGCGGGGGGGAAGAGACCCAGTACTTC. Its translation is CSGGEETQYF.